There are many counts of the clone carrying this T cell receptor (beta chain). The target antigen is unknown. The read falls 3 residues short of the CDR3 end, and the missing part is taken from the germline J gene. Heparinized whole blood, about 5 to 9 ml, came from each donor. The data derive from a study of T cell clonality in common variable immunodeficiency. Whole-study results and caveats: Fewer TCRbeta clones were shared among CVID subjects than controls. T cell subpopulation sequencing would be needed to explain CVID clonality. CVID subjects had higher TCRbeta clonality than healthy controls, most marked in about a third.

The CDR3 has 14 residues. Per germline, CDR1 GTSNPN and CDR2 SVGIG (reference sequence). The germline V and J ends were trimmed by 5 bases and 0 bases, with 11 bases remaining between them. Repertoires were generated with immunoSEQ multiplex PCR, while TCRdb's copy carries only in-frame clones and drops some. This repertoire holds approximately 75,000 clones, and none appear only once. Specimen: peripheral blood mononuclear cells. This clonotype was sampled from a person between 18 and 75 years old in good health. This sequence joins TRBV30 and TRBJ2-4; a weak D match, TRBD1 (5 bases). The CDR3 here is CAWQGSLAKNIQYF. The part of the CDR3 DNA that was read is TGTGCCTGGCAGGGATCCCTAGCCAAAAACATT.